The TCR beta chain under discussion was sequenced for a study of shared clonotypes between healthy human individuals (TCRdb year 2020). As for the study more broadly: A couple of women and a few men aged 18 to 49 years were included in the cohort. Per donor, three plates each were used for CD4 naive and CD4 memory, two for CD8 naive, and one for CD8 memory. To estimate repertoire size and how much clonotypes are shared between individuals, the study performed deep sequencing of blood TCR repertoires from five healthy adults. Different laboratories and diverse techniques were used to prepare libraries and sequence TCR repertoires, to increase sequencing depth and limit assay-specific biases. Between about 0.94 and 10 billion PBMCs per donor were obtained by leukapheresis.

Its CDR3 holds 15 amino acids, cysteine through phenylalanine. The retained sequence is limited to the CDR3, 45 bases, with the frame set at the first base. Per the germline V gene, SGHDN is the CDR1 and FVKESK is the CDR2. Unmatched junction bases come to 2, with V trimmed by 2 bases and J by 3 bases. Healthy HIV-negative adults with no recently reported acute infections or vaccinations were included as donors. Only Caucasian adults living in Nashville, Tennessee, USA were represented among the donors. CD4+ T cells were enriched by magnetic negative selection, after which naive cells were positively selected on CD45RA and the negative fraction was taken as the memory subset. Blood was obtained by leukapheresis, after which PBMCs were separated by Ficoll-Histopaque density gradient centrifugation and cryopreserved in liquid nitrogen vapor phase. Analytical flow cytometry was used to check the purity and quantity of every magnetically sorted T cell population. Genomic DNA was isolated from each sorted fraction and quantified by UV absorbance on a Nanodrop 2000c.

Note on this clone: The clone's antigen remains unknown. No per-base quality is available; no much larger clone lies one base away.

The paper as a whole reports these results and caveats: Naive subsets generally had larger estimated clonotype richness than memory subsets. Rarefaction of sorted-subset datasets indicated incomplete sequencing despite the large sequencing depth. Compared with non-shared clonotypes, the clonotypes found in all four sorted-subset donors had higher generation probabilities. Based on pairwise subsampling, the degree of clonotype sharing among donors was expected to be affected by sequencing depth. Approximately 4.8% of naive CD4, 3% to 3.5% of naive CD8, about 2.5% of memory CD4, and approximately 0.39% of memory CD8 clonotypes were shared across a handful of donors. Only blood was sampled, and tissue TCR repertoires likely differ from those in blood. Because the study included a small number of donors, the genetic and exposure-history diversity represented was limited.

Using the deep immunoSEQ assay, TCR CDR3 regions were amplified from genomic DNA by multiplex PCR. Extracted genomic DNA from each cell subset was distributed evenly across all wells of several immunoSEQ 96-well plates, and each plate was treated as a replicate. For sorted subsets, about 200 ng genomic DNA, equal to approximately 30,000 T cell genomes, was loaded into each replicate PCR. Purified libraries were quantified with a Qubit 3.0 fluorometer, sized on a Bioanalyzer 2100, and re-quantified with the KAPA Library Quantification kit. A separate single-read 150-cycle Illumina NextSeq 550 flow cell was used to sequence each immunoSEQ 96-well plate. Processing in the source paper ran as follows. Because the immunoSEQ output held only junctional sequences and lacked quality scores, the filtering could not match the filtering applied to full-length reads. To assign V/J genes and CDR3, sequences were annotated against IMGT germline references using PyIR, a Python wrapper for IgBLAST v1.9. Reads were removed for weak V/J assignments (E-value above 1e-6), missing CDR3, stop codons, out-of-frame junctions, or ambiguous translated residues. A V3J clonotype was defined by an identical inferred V gene, J gene, and CDR3 amino acid sequence. To compute the percentage overlap between repertoires, the number of shared unique clonotypes was divided by the size of the smaller repertoire. Richness of each repertoire was evaluated using RTK rarefaction, the Chao1 estimator, and Recon v2.1 estimates of unobserved clonotypes. For all TCRbeta clonotypes obtained by the gDNA method from a few donors, generation probabilities were computed with OLGA. TCRdb's version of the immuneACCESS table is confined to in-frame rearrangements and falls short of the full clone set. An unresolved V gene accounts for under half of the shortfall where checked; the remainder is of unknown origin. The V and J calls and clone size were taken over from that table, and D and trimming were inferred from the DNA. The sample table shows around 2,000,000 clones, and 95% are seen once. The ten largest make up roughly 0.13% of the sample.

This receptor was identified in a young man in good health. Recombination linked TRBV14 to TRBJ2-1, with 9 central nucleotides matching TRBD2. The source material was naive CD4+ T cells sorted from blood. The cell subset or site label on this specimen signifies: CD45RA+ positively selected. The DNA reads TGTGCCAGCAGCCAACTAGCGGGGAACTACAATGAGCAGTTCTTC. This encodes CASSQLAGNYNEQFF. This CDR3, with the reference TRBV14 and TRBJ2-1 proteins standing in past its ends, gives the full variable domain EAGVTQFPSHSVIEKGQTVTLRCDPISGHDNLYWYRRVMGKEIKFLLHFVKESKQDESGMPNNRFLAERTGGTYSTLKVQPAELEDSGVYFCASSQLAGNYNEQFFGPGTRLTVL.